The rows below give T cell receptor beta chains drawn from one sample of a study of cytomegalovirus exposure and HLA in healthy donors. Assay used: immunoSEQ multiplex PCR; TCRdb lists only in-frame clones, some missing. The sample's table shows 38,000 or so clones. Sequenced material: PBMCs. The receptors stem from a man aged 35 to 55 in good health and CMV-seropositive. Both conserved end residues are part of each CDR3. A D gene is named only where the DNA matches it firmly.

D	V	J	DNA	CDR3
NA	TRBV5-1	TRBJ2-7	TGCGCCAGCAGCTTGGGGGAGTTAGCGGCCCAGGACGAGCAGTACTTC	CASSLGELAAQDEQYF
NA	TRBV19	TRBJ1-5	TGTGCCAGTAGGGACAGTAATCAGCCCCAGCATTTT	CASRDSNQPQHF
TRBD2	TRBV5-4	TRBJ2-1	TGTGCCAGCAGCTTAGCGGGACGGCGGGGGGGGGATGAGCAGTTCTTC	CASSLAGRRGGDEQFF
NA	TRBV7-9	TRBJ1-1	TGTGCCAGCAGCCGGTCGAACACTGAAGCTTTCTTT	CASSRSNTEAFF
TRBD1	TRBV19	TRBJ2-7	TGTGCCAGTAGTCCGGGACAGGGTTTACCCTACGAGCAGTACTTC	CASSPGQGLPYEQYF
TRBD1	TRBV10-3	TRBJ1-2	TGTGCCATCGGACAGGGGAAACTAAACTATGGCTACACCTTC	CAIGQGKLNYGYTF
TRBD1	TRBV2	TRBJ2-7	TGTGCCAGCAGTCGACAGGGGGGTTACGAGCAGTACTTC	CASSRQGGYEQYF
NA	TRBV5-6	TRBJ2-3	TGTGCCAGCACCCCCTCCGGGGGGCGAACCGTCACAGATACGCAGTATTTT	CASTPSGGRTVTDTQYF
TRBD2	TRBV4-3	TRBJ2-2	TGCGCCAGCAGCCAAGCGACTAGCGGGAACACCGGGGAGCTGTTTTTT	CASSQATSGNTGELFF
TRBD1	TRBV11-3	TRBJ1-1	TGTGCCAGCAGCTCTCGACAGGGGGTTAGCACTGAAGCTTTCTTT	CASSSRQGVSTEAFF
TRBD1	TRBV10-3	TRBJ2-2	TGTGCCACGGCGGGGACAGGGGGCACCGGGGAGCTGTTTTTT	CATAGTGGTGELFF
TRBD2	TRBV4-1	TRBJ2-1	TGCGCCAGCAGCCAAGAGGGACTAGCGGGAGGAGAGCAGTTCTTC	CASSQEGLAGGEQFF
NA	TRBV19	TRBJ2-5	TGTGCCTCCTCAAGGGGGGAGACCCAGTACTTC	CASSRGETQYF
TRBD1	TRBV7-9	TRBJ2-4	TGTGCCAGCAGCCCGACAGGGGGGCTAGCCAAAAACATTCAGTACTTC	CASSPTGGLAKNIQYF
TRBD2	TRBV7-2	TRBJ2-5	TGTGCCAGCAGCCAGTCCGGACTAGCGGGAGTAATTGAGACCCAGTACTTC	CASSQSGLAGVIETQYF
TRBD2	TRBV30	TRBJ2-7	TGTGCCTGCCTCGGACTAGCGGACCTACGCGAGCAGTACTTC	CACLGLADLREQYF
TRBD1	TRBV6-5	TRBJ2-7	TGTGCCAGCATCCCCTCCCTTTGGGACAGGAACGAGCAGTACTTC	CASIPSLWDRNEQYF
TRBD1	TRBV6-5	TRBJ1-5	TGTGCCAGCAGCCCGACAGGGGCTAATCAGCCCCAGCATTTT	CASSPTGANQPQHF
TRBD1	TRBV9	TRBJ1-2	TGTGCCAGCAGCCCCACCCCACAGGGGGCGTATGGCTACACCTTC	CASSPTPQGAYGYTF
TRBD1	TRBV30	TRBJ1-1	TGTGCCTGGGGGGACAGCCCCATCAACACTGAAGCTTTCTTT	CAWGDSPINTEAFF
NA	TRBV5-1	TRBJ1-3	TGCGCCAGCAGCTTGAGCAGGACTGGAAACACCATATATTTT	CASSLSRTGNTIYF
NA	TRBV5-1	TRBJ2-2	TGCGCCAGCAGCCCGGAGTTGGGGAGAACCGGGGAGCTGTTTTTT	CASSPELGRTGELFF
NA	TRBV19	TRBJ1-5	TGTGCCAGTAGGCCCGCAGGACTTAGCAATCAGCCCCAGCATTTT	CASRPAGLSNQPQHF
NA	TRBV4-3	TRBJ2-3	TGCGCCAGCAGCCAAGATTGGGTTCGGCATAGCGGACCAGATACGCAGTATTTT	CASSQDWVRHSGPDTQYF
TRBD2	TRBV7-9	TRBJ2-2	TGTGCCAGCAGCCGGAGTTACAGCGGGAGGGCCCAGAGCACCGGGGAGCTGTTTTTT	CASSRSYSGRAQSTGELFF
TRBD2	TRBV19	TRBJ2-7	TGTGCCAGTACCCCCTCTGGCGGGGGGGGCGAGCAGTACTTC	CASTPSGGGGEQYF
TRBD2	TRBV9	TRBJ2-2	TGTGCCAGCACCCGGGAGGTCGGGGAGCTGTTTTTT	CASTREVGELFF
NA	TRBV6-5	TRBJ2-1	TGTGCCAGCAGTGCCCCGCTACGTGAGCAGTTCTTC	CASSAPLREQFF
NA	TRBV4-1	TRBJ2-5	TGCGCCAGCAGCCAAGATCCTAGCCAAGAGACCCAGTACTTC	CASSQDPSQETQYF
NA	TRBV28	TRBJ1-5	TGTGCCAGCGCTGGGGCCCCAAATCAGCCCCAGCATTTT	CASAGAPNQPQHF
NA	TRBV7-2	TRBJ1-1	TGTGCCAGCAGCTCTTATATGAACACTGAAGCTTTCTTT	CASSSYMNTEAFF
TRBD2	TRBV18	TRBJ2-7	TGTGCCAGCTCACCCATGGTTCTAGCGGGAGCCTACGAGCAGTACTTC	CASSPMVLAGAYEQYF
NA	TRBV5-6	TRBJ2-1	TGTGCCAGCAGCTTGGGAGGGAACTCCTACAATGAGCAGTTCTTC	CASSLGGNSYNEQFF
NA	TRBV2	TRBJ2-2	TGTGCCAGCAGTGAACGGACAGTGGCCGGGGGGGAGCTGTTTTTT	CASSERTVAGGELFF
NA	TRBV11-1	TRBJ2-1	TGTGCCAGCAGCTTAACTGGACTAGGGGGGAACTACAATGAGCAGTTCTTC	CASSLTGLGGNYNEQFF
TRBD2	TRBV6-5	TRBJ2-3	TGTGCCAGCAGTTACTCTAGCGGGAGGCCGGAGGATACGCAGTATTTT	CASSYSSGRPEDTQYF
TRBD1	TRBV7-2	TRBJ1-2	TGTGCCAGCAGTTTCGGGACAGGGGCGGACTATGGCTACACCTTC	CASSFGTGADYGYTF
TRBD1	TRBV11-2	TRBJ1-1	TGTGCCAGCAGCTTAGCGACAGGGGGGGGGACTGAAGCTTTCTTT	CASSLATGGGTEAFF
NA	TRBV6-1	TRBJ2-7	TGTGCCAGCAGCACCCGCCAGGCATCCGAGCAGTACTTC	CASSTRQASEQYF
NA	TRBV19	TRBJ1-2	TGTGCCAGTAGTATCGGGGGTTCTAACTATGGCTACACCTTC	CASSIGGSNYGYTF
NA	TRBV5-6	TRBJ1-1	TGTGCCAGCAGCTTCGAGTTGGGGCGGACTGAAGCTTTCTTT	CASSFELGRTEAFF
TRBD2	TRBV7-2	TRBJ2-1	TGTGCCAGCAGCGTGTCGACTAGCGGGAGGGCAGATGAGCAGTTCTTC	CASSVSTSGRADEQFF
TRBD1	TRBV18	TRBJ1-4	TGTGCCAGCTCACCGGGACAGGGGAGGGAAAAACTGTTTTTT	CASSPGQGREKLFF
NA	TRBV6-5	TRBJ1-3	TGTGCCAGCAGTTACTCGAATGCGGGGACCGGAAACACCATATATTTT	CASSYSNAGTGNTIYF
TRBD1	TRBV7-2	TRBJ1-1	TGTGCCAGCACCCCCAGACAGGGAATCACTGAAGCTTTCTTT	CASTPRQGITEAFF
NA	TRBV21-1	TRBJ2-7	TGTGCCAGCAGCAAAGTCTCAGGGGGGACAGGGACATACGGGCAGTACTTC	CASSKVSGGTGTYGQYF
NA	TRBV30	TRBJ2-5	TGTGCCTGGCAATGGACAGTAGGGACCCAGTACTTC	CAWQWTVGTQYF
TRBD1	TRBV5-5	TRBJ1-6	TGTGCCAGCAGCTTTCAGACAGGGAAGGATTCACCCCTCCACTTT	CASSFQTGKDSPLHF
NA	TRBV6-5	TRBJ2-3	TGTGCCAGCAGTTATTCCGATAGCGTGGGGACAGATACGCAGTATTTT	CASSYSDSVGTDTQYF
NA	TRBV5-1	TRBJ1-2	TGCGCCAGCAGCTTGCCCCCAAACTATGGCTACACCTTC	CASSLPPNYGYTF
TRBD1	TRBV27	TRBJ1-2	TGTGCCAGCAGTCCCAACCCCGGGACAGGCGAGCGAGGCTACACCTTC	CASSPNPGTGERGYTF
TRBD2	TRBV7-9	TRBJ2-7	TGTGCCAGCAGCACCCACGGGACTAGCGTCGAGCAGTACTTC	CASSTHGTSVEQYF